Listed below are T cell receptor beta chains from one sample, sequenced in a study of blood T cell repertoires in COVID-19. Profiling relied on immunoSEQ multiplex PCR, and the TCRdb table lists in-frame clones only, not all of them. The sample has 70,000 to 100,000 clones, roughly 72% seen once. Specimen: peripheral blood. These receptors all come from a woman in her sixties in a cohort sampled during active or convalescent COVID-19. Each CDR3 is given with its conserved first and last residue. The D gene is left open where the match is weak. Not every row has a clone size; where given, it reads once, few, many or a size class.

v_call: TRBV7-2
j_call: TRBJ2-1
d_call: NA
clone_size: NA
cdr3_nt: TGTGCCAGCAGCTTAGGGGGGGGCTCTACCTACAATGAGCAGTTCTTC
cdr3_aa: CASSLGGGSTYNEQFF

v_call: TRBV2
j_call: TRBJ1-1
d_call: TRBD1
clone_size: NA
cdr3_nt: TGTGCCAGCACGTCGGACAGGGGGCCAGATGAAGCTTTCTTT
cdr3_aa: CASTSDRGPDEAFF

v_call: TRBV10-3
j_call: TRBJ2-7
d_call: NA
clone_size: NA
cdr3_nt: TGTGCCATCAGTGGTCGTTACGAGCAGTACTTC
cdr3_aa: CAISGRYEQYF

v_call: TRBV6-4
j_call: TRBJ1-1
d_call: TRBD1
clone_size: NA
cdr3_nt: TGTGCCAGCAGGAGGGACAGGGGAGGGGGTGAAGCTTTCTTT
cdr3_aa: CASRRDRGGGEAFF

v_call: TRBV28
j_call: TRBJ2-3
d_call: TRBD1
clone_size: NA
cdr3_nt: TGTGCCAGCAACACGCGACAGGGAGCCACAGATACGCAGTATTTT
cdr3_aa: CASNTRQGATDTQYF

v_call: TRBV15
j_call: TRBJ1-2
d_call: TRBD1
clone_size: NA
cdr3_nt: TGTGCCACCAGCAGAGATCGTGGCAGGGGGGTCTATGGCTACACCTTC
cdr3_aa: CATSRDRGRGVYGYTF

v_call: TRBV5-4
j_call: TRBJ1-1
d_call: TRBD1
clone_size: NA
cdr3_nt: TGTGCCAGCAGCCCCGCCCCGGACAGGGATTCTGAAGCTTTCTTT
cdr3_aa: CASSPAPDRDSEAFF

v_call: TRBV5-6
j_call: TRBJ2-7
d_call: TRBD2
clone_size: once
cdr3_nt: TGTGCCAGCAGCTTGGCCGTCCTAGCGGGGGCAAGGGAGCAGTACTTC
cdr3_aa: CASSLAVLAGAREQYF

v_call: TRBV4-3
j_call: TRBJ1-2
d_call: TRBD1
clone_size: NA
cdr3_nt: TGCGCCAGCAGCCAAGATGCCCGGACAGGGCACTATGGCTACACCTTC
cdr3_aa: CASSQDARTGHYGYTF

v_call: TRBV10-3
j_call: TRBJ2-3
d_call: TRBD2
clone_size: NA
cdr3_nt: TGTGCCATCACGACTAGCGGTAACACAGATACGCAGTATTTT
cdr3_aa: CAITTSGNTDTQYF

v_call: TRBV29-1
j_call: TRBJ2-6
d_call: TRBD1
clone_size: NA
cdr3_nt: TGCAGCGTGATGCCCCCAGGGGGCGGTGGGGCCAACGTCCTGACTTTC
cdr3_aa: CSVMPPGGGGANVLTF

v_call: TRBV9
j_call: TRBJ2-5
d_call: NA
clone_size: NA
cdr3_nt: TGTGCCAGCAGCGTGAGGGTTCGGGGGGAGACCCAGTACTTC
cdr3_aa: CASSVRVRGETQYF

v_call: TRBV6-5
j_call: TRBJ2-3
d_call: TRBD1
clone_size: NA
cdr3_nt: TGTGCCAGCAGTTACGGGACAGGGACAGATACGCAGTATTTT
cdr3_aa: CASSYGTGTDTQYF

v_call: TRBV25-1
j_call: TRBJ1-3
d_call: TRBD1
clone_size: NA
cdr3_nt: TGTGCCAGCACCACAGGGGCTGCTGGAAACACCATATATTTT
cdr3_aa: CASTTGAAGNTIYF

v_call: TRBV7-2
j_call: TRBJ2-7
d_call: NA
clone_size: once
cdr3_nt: TGTGCCAGCAGCGTACAGGTTAGGATGGACGAGCAGTACTTC
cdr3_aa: CASSVQVRMDEQYF

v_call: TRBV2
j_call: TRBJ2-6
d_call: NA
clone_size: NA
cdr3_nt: TGTGCCAGCAGCGTACAGGGTGCCGGGGCCAACGTCCTGACTTTC
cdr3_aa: CASSVQGAGANVLTF

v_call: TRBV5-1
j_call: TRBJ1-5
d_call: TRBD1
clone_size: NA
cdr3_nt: TGCGCCAGCAGCCCGGGGACAGTTCAGAATCAGCCCCAGCATTTT
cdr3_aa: CASSPGTVQNQPQHF

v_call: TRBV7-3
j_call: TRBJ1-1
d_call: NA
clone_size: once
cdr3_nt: TGTGCCAGCAGCCTCGGGACACGGAACACTGAAGCTTTCTTT
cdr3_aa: CASSLGTRNTEAFF

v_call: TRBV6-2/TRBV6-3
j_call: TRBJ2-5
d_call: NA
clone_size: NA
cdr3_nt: TGTGCCAGCAGTCACCCCCGCGTAGAGACCCAGTACTTC
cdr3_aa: CASSHPRVETQYF

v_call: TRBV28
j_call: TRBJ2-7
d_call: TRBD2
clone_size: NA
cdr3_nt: TGTGCCAGCAGTTTATCCGGGACTAGCACCATTTCCTACGAGCAGTACTTC
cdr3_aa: CASSLSGTSTISYEQYF

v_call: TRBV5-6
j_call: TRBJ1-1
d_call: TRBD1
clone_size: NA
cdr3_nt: TGTGCCAGCAGCTACAGGGGGCCATTGTCGGACACTGAAGCTTTCTTT
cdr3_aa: CASSYRGPLSDTEAFF

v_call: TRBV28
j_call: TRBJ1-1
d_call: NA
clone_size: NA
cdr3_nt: TGTGCCAGCAGCATCACAGGACAGTACACTGAAGCTTTCTTT
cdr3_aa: CASSITGQYTEAFF

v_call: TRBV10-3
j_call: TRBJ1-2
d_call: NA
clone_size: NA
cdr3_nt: TGTGCCACAGAGACTGATTATGGCTACACCTTC
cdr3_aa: CATETDYGYTF

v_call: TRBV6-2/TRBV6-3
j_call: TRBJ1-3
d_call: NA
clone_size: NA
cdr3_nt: TGTGCCAGCAGTCACAACCGCAGGGCTGGAAACACCATATATTTT
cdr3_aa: CASSHNRRAGNTIYF

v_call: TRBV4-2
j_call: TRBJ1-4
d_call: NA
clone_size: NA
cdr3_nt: TGTGCCAGCAGCCAAGAGGAATTAGAGGTTGAGGAACTGTTTTTT
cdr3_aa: CASSQEELEVEELFF

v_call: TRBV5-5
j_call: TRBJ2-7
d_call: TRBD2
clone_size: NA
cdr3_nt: TGTGCCAGCAGCGCAAGACTAGCGGGGACCTACGAGCAGTACTTC
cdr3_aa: CASSARLAGTYEQYF

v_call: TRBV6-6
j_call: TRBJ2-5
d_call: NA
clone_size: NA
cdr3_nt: TGTGCCAGCAGTTACAGTCTAATCGGGGAGACCCAGTACTTC
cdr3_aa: CASSYSLIGETQYF

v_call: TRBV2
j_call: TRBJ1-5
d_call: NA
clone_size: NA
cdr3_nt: TGTGCCAGCATCCTGGCGGGCAATCAGCCCCAGCATTTT
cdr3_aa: CASILAGNQPQHF

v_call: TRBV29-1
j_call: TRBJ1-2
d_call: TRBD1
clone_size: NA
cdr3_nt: TGCAGCGTCCGTGTAGGGGGCGATGGCTACACCTTC
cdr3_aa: CSVRVGGDGYTF

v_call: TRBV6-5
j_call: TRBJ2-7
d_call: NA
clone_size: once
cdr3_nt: TGTGCCAGCAGTTATCTTCAGGGTGAGAGCTCCTACGAGCAGTACTTC
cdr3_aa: CASSYLQGESSYEQYF

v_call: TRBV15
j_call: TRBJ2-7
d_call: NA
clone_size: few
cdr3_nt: TGTGCCACCAGCAGACCCGGGACACCGCCCTACGAGCAGTACTTC
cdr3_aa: CATSRPGTPPYEQYF

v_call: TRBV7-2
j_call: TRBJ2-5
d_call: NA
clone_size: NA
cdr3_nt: TGTGCCAGCAGCGCGATTTCCGCGGGGTTTGGACGAGAGACCCAGTACTTC
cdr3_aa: CASSAISAGFGRETQYF

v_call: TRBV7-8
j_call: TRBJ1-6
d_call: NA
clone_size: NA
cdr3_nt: TGTGCCAGCAGACCGACAGCAGACTATAATTCACCCCTCCACTTT
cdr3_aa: CASRPTADYNSPLHF

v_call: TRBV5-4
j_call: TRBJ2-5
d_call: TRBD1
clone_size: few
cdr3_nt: TGTGCCAGCAGCTTGGGGGGACAGGGGGCTGTCGGGACCCAGTACTTC
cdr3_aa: CASSLGGQGAVGTQYF

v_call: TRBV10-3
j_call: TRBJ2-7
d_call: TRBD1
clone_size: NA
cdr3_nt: TGTGCCATCAGTGAGTCGAAGGGGACAGTGGGCGAGCAGTACTTC
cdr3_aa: CAISESKGTVGEQYF

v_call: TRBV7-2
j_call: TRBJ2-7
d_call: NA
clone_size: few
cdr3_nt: TGTGCCAGCAGCCTGCGACAGACCTACGAGCAGTACTTC
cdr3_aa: CASSLRQTYEQYF

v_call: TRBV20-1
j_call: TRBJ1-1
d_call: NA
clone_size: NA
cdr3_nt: TGCAGTGCGTCAGTGAACACTGAAGCTTTCTTT
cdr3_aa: CSASVNTEAFF

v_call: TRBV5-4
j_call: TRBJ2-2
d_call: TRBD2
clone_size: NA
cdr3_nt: TGTGCCAGCAGCTTGCTTAGCGGGCCCGCGAACACCGGGGAGCTGTTTTTT
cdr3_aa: CASSLLSGPANTGELFF

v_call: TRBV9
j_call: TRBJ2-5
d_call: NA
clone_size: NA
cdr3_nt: TGTGCCAGCAGCGTAGCAGGGCGTTTCGAAGAGACCCAGTACTTC
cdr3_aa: CASSVAGRFEETQYF

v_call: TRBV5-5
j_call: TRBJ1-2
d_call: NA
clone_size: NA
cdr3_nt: TGTGCCAGCAGCTTTGACAGGACTAACTATGGCTACACCTTC
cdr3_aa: CASSFDRTNYGYTF

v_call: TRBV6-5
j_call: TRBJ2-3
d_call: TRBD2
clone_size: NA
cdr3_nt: TGTGCCAGCAGTTACGGGCGGGGGGGCCACGCAGATACGCAGTATTTT
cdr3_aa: CASSYGRGGHADTQYF

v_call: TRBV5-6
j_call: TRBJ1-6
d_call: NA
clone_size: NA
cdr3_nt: TGTGCCAGCAGCCGTTATGAGGGCTCCTATAATTCACCCCTCCACTTT
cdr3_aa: CASSRYEGSYNSPLHF

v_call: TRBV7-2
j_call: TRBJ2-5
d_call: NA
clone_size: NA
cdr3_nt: TGTGCCAGCACCCGCAGGGGAGGGTCGGAGACCCAGTACTTC
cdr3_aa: CASTRRGGSETQYF

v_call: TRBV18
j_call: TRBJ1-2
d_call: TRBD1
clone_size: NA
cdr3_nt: TGTGCCAGCTCACCACCTATGGGACAGGGGGTCTATGGCTACACCTTC
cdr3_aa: CASSPPMGQGVYGYTF

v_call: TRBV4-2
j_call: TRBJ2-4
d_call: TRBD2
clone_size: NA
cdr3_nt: TGTGCCAGCAGCCAAGATCGTCCTAGCGGGGGGGCCAAAAACATTCAGTACTTC
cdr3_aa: CASSQDRPSGGAKNIQYF

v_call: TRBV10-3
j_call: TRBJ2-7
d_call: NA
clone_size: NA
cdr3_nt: TGTGCCATCAGTGAGTCCCAGGGTAACCACTACGAGCAGTACTTC
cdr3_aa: CAISESQGNHYEQYF

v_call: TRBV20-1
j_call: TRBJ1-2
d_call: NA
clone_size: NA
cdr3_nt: TGCAGTGCTAGGGAGGATTATGGCTACACCTTC
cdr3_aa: CSAREDYGYTF

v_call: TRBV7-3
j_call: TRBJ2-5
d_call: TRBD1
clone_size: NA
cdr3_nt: TGTGCCAGCAGCAAGGGGGCGGGAGAGACCCAGTACTTC
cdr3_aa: CASSKGAGETQYF

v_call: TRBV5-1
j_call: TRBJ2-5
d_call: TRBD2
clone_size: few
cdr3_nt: TGCGCCAGCAGCGCCGGGACTAGCGGTGAAGAGACCCAGTACTTC
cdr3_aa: CASSAGTSGEETQYF

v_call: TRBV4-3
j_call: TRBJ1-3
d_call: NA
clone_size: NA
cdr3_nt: TGCGCCAGCAGCCAAGATCAGCCAGGCACAGGAAACACCATATATTTT
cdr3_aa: CASSQDQPGTGNTIYF

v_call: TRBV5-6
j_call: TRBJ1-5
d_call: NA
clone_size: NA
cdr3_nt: TGTGCCAGCAGTGGCCATGGTTCCCATCTGCCCCAGCATTTT
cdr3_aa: CASSGHGSHLPQHF

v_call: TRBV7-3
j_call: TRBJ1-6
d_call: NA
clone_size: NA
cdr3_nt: TGTGCCAGCAGCCCTTTCCCCCTCCACTTT
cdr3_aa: CASSPFPLHF

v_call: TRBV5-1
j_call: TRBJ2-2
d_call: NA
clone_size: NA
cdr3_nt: TGCGCCAGCTCGCCCCAAGCGGTAGGGAACACCGGGGAGCTGTTTTTT
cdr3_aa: CASSPQAVGNTGELFF

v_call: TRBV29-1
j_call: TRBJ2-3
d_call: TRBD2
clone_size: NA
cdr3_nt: TGCAGCGTTGATTGGCGGGAGAGCACAGATACGCAGTATTTT
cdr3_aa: CSVDWRESTDTQYF

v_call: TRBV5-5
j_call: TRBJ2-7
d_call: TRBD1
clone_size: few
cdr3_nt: TGTGCCAGCAGCCCTGTTGTTGGACAGGGGGCTTACGAGCAGTACTTC
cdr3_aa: CASSPVVGQGAYEQYF